This TCR beta chain was retrieved from a study of blood T cell repertoires in COVID-19. Across the whole study: PBMCs, B-cell-depleted T cells, or T cells provided the cDNA or gDNA that made up the material.

This CDR3 is built from 11 residues. The germline CDR1 and CDR2 sequences are SNHLY and FYNNEI. Trimming took off 5 bases at V and 5 bases at J, with 6 bases between the two ends. Libraries were prepared by immunoSEQ multiplex PCR; TCRdb keeps only in-frame clonotypes and omits some of them. The sample has over 120,000 clones, roughly nine tenths seen once; the top ten hold 1.5% to 2%. The rearrangement uses TRBV2 and TRBJ2-5; D is uncertain. Sample: peripheral blood. The TCR sequence derives from a human donor in a cohort sampled during active COVID-19. The CDR3 reads CASSRQETQYF. The CDR3 DNA reads as TGTGCCAGCAGTCGTCAGGAGACCCAGTACTTC.